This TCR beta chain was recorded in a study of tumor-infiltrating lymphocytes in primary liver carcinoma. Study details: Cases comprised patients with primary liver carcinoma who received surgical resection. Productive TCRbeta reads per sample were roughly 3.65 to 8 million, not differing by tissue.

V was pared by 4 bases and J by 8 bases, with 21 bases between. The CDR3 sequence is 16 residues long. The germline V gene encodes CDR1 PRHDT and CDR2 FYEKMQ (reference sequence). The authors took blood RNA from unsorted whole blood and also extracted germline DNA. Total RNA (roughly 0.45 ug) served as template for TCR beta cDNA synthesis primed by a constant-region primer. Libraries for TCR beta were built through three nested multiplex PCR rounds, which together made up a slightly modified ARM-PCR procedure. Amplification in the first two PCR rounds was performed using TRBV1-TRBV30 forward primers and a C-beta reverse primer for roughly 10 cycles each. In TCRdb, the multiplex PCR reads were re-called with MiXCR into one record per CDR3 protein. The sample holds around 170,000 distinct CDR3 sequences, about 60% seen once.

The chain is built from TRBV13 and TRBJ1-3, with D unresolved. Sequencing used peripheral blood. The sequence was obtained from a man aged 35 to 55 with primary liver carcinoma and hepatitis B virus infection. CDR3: CASSSTPGLEGDTIYF. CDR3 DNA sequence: TGTGCCAGCAGCTCGACCCCGGGCCTCGAGGGAGACACCATATATTTT.